This T cell receptor (beta chain) was recorded in a study of cytomegalovirus exposure and HLA in healthy donors. About the research overall: The Caucasian-associated ancestry cluster held more than 80% of some 420 genotyped donors. Study conclusions and caveats: Confirmation was obtained in vitro that a few CMV-associated chains are specific for CMV antigens. According to an earlier analysis, most TCR beta V segments yielded productive rearrangements about 90% or about 30% of the time. Researchers counted roughly 160 TCR beta chains as cytomegalovirus-associated.

CDR3 size: 14 residues. Trimming shortened V by 7 bases and J by 4 bases, and 16 bases separated the two germline ends. Germline CDR1 MNHNY, CDR2 SVGAGI (reference sequence). PCR was performed using 60 Vbeta and 13 Jbeta primers. TCRdb keeps only in-frame clones here, not all; method: immunoSEQ multiplex PCR. The sample lists approximately 150,000 clones, around 80% occurring once. Details on this clone: The antigen is not known.

The chain recombines TRBV6-6 with TRBJ1-1; D is unresolved. Sequenced: PBMCs. This receptor was taken from a male donor in good health and CMV-seronegative. The CDR3 loop reads CASTEQKRGTEAFF. CDR3 in DNA: TGTGCCAGCACCGAGCAGAAGCGGGGCACTGAAGCTTTCTTT.